The present T cell receptor beta chain was sequenced within a study of T cell responses to AZD1222 COVID-19 vaccine. General study results and limits: Donor demographics were predominantly white British with a female majority; clonal diversity may be underestimated. The study found vaccine-associated CD4 TCRs spanning spike, dominant at 160-218 and 743-854. As reported, nearly half of all spike-specific TCRs target variant regions that are unmutated. Repertoire sampling was restricted to post-peak T cell response timepoints.

Using immunoSEQ multiplex PCR, the repertoire was profiled, and TCRdb retains in-frame clones only, with some absent. In the table there are some 150,000 clones, roughly 90% of which are singletons. A note on this clone: What it binds is not known.

Germline V lookup: CDR1 SNHLY, CDR2 FYNNEI. The junction had 3 bases not matched to a gene; V was cut back by 5 bases and J by 4 bases. This CDR3 comprises 15 residues. The clonotype originates from an adult in good health. V and J are TRBV2 and TRBJ2-1; 12 bases map to TRBD2. The sample consisted of peripheral blood, taken on day 0 of AZD1222 vaccination. The CDR3 DNA reads TGTGCCAGCAGTTCCACTAGCGGGGGGTACAATGAGCAGTTCTTC. Amino acids: CASSSTSGGYNEQFF.